The sequence of this TCR beta chain was determined in a study of shared clonotypes between healthy human individuals. In replicate PCRs of sorted subsets, about 200 ng DNA, approximately 30,000 T cell genomes, was used. Using immunoSEQ multiplex PCR, the repertoire was profiled, and TCRdb retains in-frame clones only, with some absent. The data show some 600,000 clones, about 95% seen once. Positive CCR7 selection of CD45RO-negative cells yielded the naive CD8 cells, and terminally differentiated effector memory CD45RA+ cells were excluded. General study results and limits: Large sequencing depth failed to make sorted-subset sequencing complete, rarefaction showed. For naive CD4 cells, roughly 4.6% of clonotypes were shared across several donors.

As to this clone: Its target is not known.

The CDR3 consists of 16 residues. The V and J ends lost 1 base and 2 bases respectively, with 13 bases between them. CDR1 and CDR2 (germline): SGHDT, YYEEEE. The chain joins TRBV5-6 to TRBJ1-5; perhaps TRBD1 as D (5 bases). This receptor was identified in a woman aged 25 to 39 in good health. The sequenced sample was naive CD8+ T cells sorted from blood. CDR3 nucleotides: TGTGCCAGCAGCTTGAGCGGGGGACGGGGCAATCAGCCCCAGCATTTT. Encoded protein: CASSLSGGRGNQPQHF.